Below, 3 T cell receptor beta chains from the same sample are listed, as sequenced in a study of T cells in tumors after PD-1 blockade. Method: immunoSEQ multiplex PCR; TCRdb's copy keeps in-frame clones and lacks some. The data hold roughly 5,400 clones, with around 80% observed a single time. Source: PBMCs, taken after anti-PD-1 therapy. Source of these receptors: a human donor with advanced basal cell or squamous cell carcinoma (not recorded which).

The chain carries TRBV10-3 and TRBJ2-2; 8 bases fit TRBD2. Germline assignment: CDR1 ENHRY and CDR2 SYGVKD. V lost 2 bases and J lost 4; bases outside the gene matches: 3. The CDR3 extends over 15 amino acids. The CDR3 region has the DNA TGTGCCATCAGTGAGCCGCGGGGGGCCACCGGGGAGCTGTTTTTT. Amino acids: CAISEPRGATGELFF.

The V and J genes are TRBV7-9 and TRBJ2-5; possibly TRBD2 for D (6 bases). The germline gives CDR1 SEHNR, CDR2 FQNEAQ (reference sequence). The CDR3 spans 15 residues. The ends were cut back, 1 base at V and 2 bases at J, with 11 bases in the middle. The CDR3 is CASSLVARGQETQYF. In DNA form, the CDR3 reads TGTGCCAGCAGCTTAGTTGCGCGGGGTCAAGAGACCCAGTACTTC.

Written as DNA, the CDR3 is TGTGCCAGCAGCTCACATTGGGGTAGCGGGGGACCCCCCTACAATGAGCAGTTCTTC. This sequence encodes CASSSHWGSGGPPYNEQFF. The chain links TRBV6-4 to TRBJ2-1; 9 bases map to TRBD2. The CDR3 is 19 residues long. The V segment lost 6 bases and the J segment 2 bases; nucleotides outside the gene matches: 17. Germline V CDR1 and CDR2: MRHNA, SNTAGT.